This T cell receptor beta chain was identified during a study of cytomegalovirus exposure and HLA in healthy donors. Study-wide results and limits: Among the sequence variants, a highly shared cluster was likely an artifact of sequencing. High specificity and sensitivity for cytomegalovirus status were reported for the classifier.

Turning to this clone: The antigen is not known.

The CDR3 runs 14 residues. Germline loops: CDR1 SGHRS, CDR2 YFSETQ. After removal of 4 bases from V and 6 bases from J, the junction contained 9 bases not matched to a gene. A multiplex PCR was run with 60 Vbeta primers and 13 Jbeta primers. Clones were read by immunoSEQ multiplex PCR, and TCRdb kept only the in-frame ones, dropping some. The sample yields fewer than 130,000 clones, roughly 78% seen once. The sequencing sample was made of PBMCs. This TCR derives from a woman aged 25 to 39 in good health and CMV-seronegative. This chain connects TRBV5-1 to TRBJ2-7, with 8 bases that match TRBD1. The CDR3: CASSPGDRSGEQYF. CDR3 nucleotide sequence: TGCGCCAGCAGCCCAGGGGACAGGTCGGGCGAGCAGTACTTC.